The 14 T cell receptor beta chains below come from one sample, sequenced in a study of T-cell memory formation after mild COVID-19. TCRdb recomputed calls from the 5' RACE reads with MiXCR, one row per CDR3 protein. The sample yields approximately 260,000 distinct CDR3 sequences, approximately 15% seen once. The sequenced sample was PBMCs or a T cell subset sorted from them (not recorded which). Receptors were obtained from a man aged 18 to 30 who had mild COVID-19 (a few samples of this study predate the infection). Cell type and time point are not known.

The V and J genes are TRBV5-1 and TRBJ2-1; the D is unclear. V was clipped by 0 bases and J by 8 bases, with 15 bases between them. This CDR3 comprises 15 residues. Germline V gene data show CDR1 as SGHRS and CDR2 as YFSETQ. The CDR3 loop reads CASSLALTLFDEQFF. The CDR3 DNA sequence: TGCGCCAGCAGCTTGGCCCTTACCTTATTTGATGAGCAGTTCTTC. The full variable domain, in which reference TRBV5-1 and TRBJ2-1 provide the parts outside the CDR3, is KAGVTQTPRYLIKTRGQQVTLSCSPISGHRSVSWYQQTPGQGLQFLFEYFSETQRNKGNFPGRFSGRQFSNSRSEMNVSTLELGDSALYLCASSLALTLFDEQFFGPGTRLTVL.

The chain uses TRBV20-1 and TRBJ1-3; the D is unclear. CDR3 length equals 15 residues. Germline V gene sequence: CDR1 DFQATT, CDR2 SNEGSKA (reference sequence). V lost 0 bases, J lost 4 bases, and 13 bases lay in between. CDR3 protein: CSAREGGSAGNTIYF. The CDR3 bases are TGCAGTGCTAGAGAGGGAGGGTCTGCCGGAAACACCATATATTTT.

This rearrangement joins TRBV6-5 to TRBJ2-5; 12 nucleotides match TRBD2. Germline V gene lookup returns CDR1 MNHEY and CDR2 SVGAGI. This CDR3 contains 15 residues. V gave up 6 bases and J gave up 3 bases; unmatched junction bases: 5. The CDR3 DNA sequence: TGTGCCAGCAGACCCCTAGCGGGGGGGGAAGAGACCCAGTACTTC. It codes for CASRPLAGGEETQYF.

This clonotype has a handful of counts. This chain connects TRBV7-9 to TRBJ1-6; D call uncertain. The CDR3 runs 14 residues. The V gene's germline CDR1 is SEHNR and CDR2 FQNEAQ (reference sequence). The V gene lost 6 bases and the J gene lost 7 bases, with 13 bases spanning the gap. In nucleotides, the CDR3 is TGTGCCAGCAGGCGACGGACGGGAAATTCACCCCTCCACTTT. Translated: CASRRRTGNSPLHF.

This clonotype appeared a few times. V is TRBV2 and J is TRBJ2-5; 9 nucleotides line up with TRBD2. The CDR3 has 14 residues. The V segment lost 4 bases and the J segment 4 bases; nucleotides outside the gene matches: 4. Germline CDR1 and CDR2: SNHLY and FYNNEI. The CDR3 DNA reads TGTGCCAGCAGTGTTGCGGGGGGGCTAGAGACCCAGTACTTC. The encoded protein is CASSVAGGLETQYF.

This clonotype showed up many times. This chain links TRBV19 with TRBJ2-1; 9 bases align to TRBD1. Per the germline V gene, CDR1 is LNHDA and CDR2 is SQIVND (reference sequence). This CDR3 is 13 amino acids long. V trimming: 4 bases; J trimming: 8 bases; junction bases outside the gene matches: 3. The CDR3 bases are TGTGCCAGTAGTACTCGACAGGGGGATGAGCAGTTCTTC. Its translation is CASSTRQGDEQFF.

This clonotype was observed a few times. The chain recombines TRBV7-8 with TRBJ1-1; possible D gene TRBD1, 6 bases. CDR1 and CDR2 from the germline V gene are SGHVS and FQNEAQ. CDR3 size: 13 residues. The V end lost 4 bases, the J end lost 4 bases, and 10 bases lay between the germline ends. CDR3 in DNA: TGTGCCAGCAGCTCCAACAGGGCCACTGAAGCTTTCTTT. As protein: CASSSNRATEAFF.

The V call is TRBV5-1, the J call TRBJ2-2, with 9 bases identical to TRBD1. Germline-derived CDR1 and CDR2 are SGHRS and YFSETQ. Germline trimming cut 4 bases from V and 4 bases from J; bases unmatched to any gene: 8. The CDR3 is made up of 16 amino acids. The CDR3 region has the DNA TGCGCCAGCAGCGCCTCCGGGACAGGGATCACCGGGGAGCTGTTTTTT. Its protein is CASSASGTGITGELFF.

The chain uses TRBV4-3 and TRBJ2-3; D might be TRBD2 (6 bases). Germline V gene sequence: CDR1 LGHNA, CDR2 YSLEER. The CDR3 is 13 residues long. V was clipped by 3 bases and J by 4 bases, with 8 bases between them. The CDR3 sequence: CASSQEGSDTQYF. CDR3 DNA sequence: TGCGCCAGCAGCCAGGAGGGGTCAGATACGCAGTATTTT.

This clonotype was seen at least ten times. The chain combines TRBV7-9 with TRBJ2-3; no definite D call. The CDR3 loop spans 16 amino acids. V was shortened by 2 bases and J by 4 bases, with 16 bases between the two germline ends. Germline loops: CDR1 SEHNR, CDR2 FQNEAQ (reference sequence). CDR3 region: CASSLIGRGAADTQYF. The CDR3, as DNA: TGTGCCAGCAGCTTAATAGGTCGCGGTGCGGCAGATACGCAGTATTTT.

J is TRBJ1-1 and V is TRBV7-9; 7 bases agree with TRBD1. Germline V gives CDR1 SEHNR, CDR2 FQNEAQ (reference sequence). V dropped 1 base and J dropped 3; count of bases not matched to a gene: 5. The CDR3 is 15 residues long. In DNA form, the CDR3 reads TGTGCCAGCAGCTTAGTGGCGACAGGGCACACTGAAGCTTTCTTT. It is translated as CASSLVATGHTEAFF.

This clonotype was recorded at least ten times. The chain joins TRBV4-2 to TRBJ2-3; TRBD2 matches 14 bases. The trim removed 4 bases at V and 4 bases at J, leaving 4 bases unmatched. CDR3 size: 16 residues. CDR1 and CDR2 from the germline V gene are LGHNA and YNFKEQ. The CDR3 DNA reads as TGTGCCAGCAGCCCCGCGACTAGCGGGGGGGCAGATACGCAGTATTTT. Its translation: CASSPATSGGADTQYF.

This clonotype came up once. The chain employs TRBV7-8 and TRBJ2-3; TRBD2 is a possible D gene (5 bases). In germline, CDR1 is SGHVS, CDR2 FQNEAQ. Trimming cost V 7 bases and J 1 base, with 9 bases left between them. The CDR3 is 13 residues long. The CDR3 reads CASTFGGTDTQYF. As DNA, the CDR3 is TGTGCCAGCACCTTCGGGGGCACAGATACGCAGTATTTT.

DNA of the CDR3: TGTGCCACCAGTGATTTCCCCGGGCTAGCTGGGGGGAAAAATGAGCAGTTCTTC. This gives the protein CATSDFPGLAGGKNEQFF. This chain connects TRBV24-1 to TRBJ2-1; tentatively, D is TRBD2 (6 bases). Trimming took 1 base from V and 7 from J, leaving 22 bases between them. The CDR3 spans 18 residues. Germline V gene lookup returns CDR1 KGHDR and CDR2 SFDVKD.